This T cell receptor (beta chain) was observed in a study of T cell responses to AZD1222 COVID-19 vaccine. V lost 1 base, J lost 0 bases, and 5 bases lay in between. The germline gives CDR1 MNHEY, CDR2 SVGAGI. The CDR3 spans 14 residues. Some clones are missing from TCRdb's copy, which holds only in-frame ones; the method was immunoSEQ multiplex PCR. The sample holds 100,000 to 150,000 clones, over 90% seen once. The source was peripheral blood, collected on day 0 of AZD1222 vaccination. The source is an adult in good health. J is TRBJ2-3 and V is TRBV6-5; D ambiguous. This CDR3 is CASSYFGSTDTQYF. The CDR3 nucleotides are TGTGCCAGCAGTTACTTCGGGAGCACAGATACGCAGTATTTT.